This T cell receptor beta chain was retrieved from a study of cytomegalovirus exposure and HLA in healthy donors. Notes on this clone: The antigen is unknown.

The CDR3 is made up of 15 amino acids. V was trimmed by 3 bases and J by 0 bases, leaving 12 bases between them. Germline assignment: CDR1 LGHNA and CDR2 YNFKEQ. General study results and limits: Some TCR beta chains (approximately 180 of them) were listed as cytomegalovirus-associated. A later analysis found first-cohort TCR clusters tended to co-occur in the 95 to 150 validation repertoires. Most observed TCR sequences were rare, whereas some public TCRs were detected in many donors.

TCRdb keeps only in-frame clones here, not all; method: immunoSEQ multiplex PCR. Found here are fewer than 90,000 clones, roughly 83% of them singletons; the top ten hold about 12%. The source material was PBMCs. The receptor's source is a woman aged 18-35 years in good health and CMV-seropositive. J is TRBJ2-7 and V is TRBV4-2; a possible D gene is TRBD1 (6 bases). This CDR3 reads CASSQERQVSYEQYF. For the CDR3, the DNA is TGTGCCAGCAGCCAGGAGAGACAGGTCTCCTACGAGCAGTACTTC.